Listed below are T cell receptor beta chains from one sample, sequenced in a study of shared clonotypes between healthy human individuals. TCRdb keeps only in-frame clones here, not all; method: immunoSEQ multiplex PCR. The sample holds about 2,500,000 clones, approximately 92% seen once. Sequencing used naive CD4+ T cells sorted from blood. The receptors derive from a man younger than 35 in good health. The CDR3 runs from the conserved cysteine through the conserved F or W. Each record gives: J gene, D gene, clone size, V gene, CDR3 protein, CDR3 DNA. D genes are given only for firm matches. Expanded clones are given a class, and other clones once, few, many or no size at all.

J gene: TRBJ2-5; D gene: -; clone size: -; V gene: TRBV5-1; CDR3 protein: CASSLSGETQYF; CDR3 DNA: TGCGCCAGCAGCTTGTCGGGGGAGACCCAGTACTTC
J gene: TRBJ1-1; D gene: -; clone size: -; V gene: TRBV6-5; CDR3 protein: CASSLNGGEAFF; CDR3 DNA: TGTGCCAGCAGTTTAAACGGCGGTGAAGCTTTCTTT
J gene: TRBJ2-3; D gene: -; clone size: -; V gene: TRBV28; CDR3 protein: CASSPRRGRGTDTQYF; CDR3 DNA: TGTGCCAGCAGCCCCAGACGGGGGCGAGGCACAGATACGCAGTATTTT
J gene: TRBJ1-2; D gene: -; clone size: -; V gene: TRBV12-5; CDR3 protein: CASGSGSNYGYTF; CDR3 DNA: TGTGCTAGTGGTTCAGGGAGTAACTATGGCTACACCTTC
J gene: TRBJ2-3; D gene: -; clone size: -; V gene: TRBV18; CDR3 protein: CATGQGGADTQYF; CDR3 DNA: TGTGCCACAGGACAGGGAGGGGCAGATACGCAGTATTTT
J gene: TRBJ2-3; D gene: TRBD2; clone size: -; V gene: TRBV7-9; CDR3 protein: CASSLNSGGTDTQYF; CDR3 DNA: TGTGCCAGCAGCTTAAATAGCGGGGGGACAGATACGCAGTATTTT
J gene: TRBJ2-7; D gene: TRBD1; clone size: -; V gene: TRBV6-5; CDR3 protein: CASTKTGQLEYEQYF; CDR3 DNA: TGTGCCAGCACAAAAACGGGACAGCTGGAGTACGAGCAGTACTTC
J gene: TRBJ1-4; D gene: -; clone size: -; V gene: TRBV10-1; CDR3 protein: CASSEFREGKLFF; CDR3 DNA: TGCGCCAGCAGTGAGTTCAGGGAGGGAAAACTGTTTTTT
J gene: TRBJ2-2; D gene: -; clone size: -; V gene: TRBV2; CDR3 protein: CASSEIGTPTGELFF; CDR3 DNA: TGTGCCAGCAGTGAAATCGGGACCCCAACCGGGGAGCTGTTTTTT
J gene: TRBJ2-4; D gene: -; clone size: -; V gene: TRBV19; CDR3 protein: CASSNQGRNIQYF; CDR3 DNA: TGTGCCAGTAGTAACCAGGGCCGAAACATTCAGTACTTC
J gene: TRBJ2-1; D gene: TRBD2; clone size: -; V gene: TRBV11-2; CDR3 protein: CASSFTSGRYNEQFF; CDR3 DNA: TGTGCCAGCAGCTTCACTAGCGGGAGATACAATGAGCAGTTCTTC
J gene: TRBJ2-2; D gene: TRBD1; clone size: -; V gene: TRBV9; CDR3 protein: CASSVAGQVNGELFF; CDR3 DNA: TGTGCCAGCAGCGTAGCGGGACAGGTCAACGGGGAGCTGTTTTTT
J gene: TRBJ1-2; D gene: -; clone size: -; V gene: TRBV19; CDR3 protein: CASSIGRSGRVSYGYTF; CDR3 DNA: TGTGCCAGTAGTATAGGACGGTCCGGACGAGTCTCCTATGGCTACACCTTC
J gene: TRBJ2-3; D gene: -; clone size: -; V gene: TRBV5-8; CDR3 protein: CASSLGVDLSSTDTQYF; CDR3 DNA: TGTGCCAGCAGCTTGGGTGTGGACCTCTCTAGCACAGATACGCAGTATTTT
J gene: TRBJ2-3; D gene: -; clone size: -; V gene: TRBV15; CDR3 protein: CATSRDPRETDTQYF; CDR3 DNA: TGTGCCACCAGCAGAGACCCTAGGGAGACAGATACGCAGTATTTT
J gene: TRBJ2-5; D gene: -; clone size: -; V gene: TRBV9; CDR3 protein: CASSVGLQETQYF; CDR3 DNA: TGTGCCAGCAGCGTGGGGCTCCAGGAGACCCAGTACTTC
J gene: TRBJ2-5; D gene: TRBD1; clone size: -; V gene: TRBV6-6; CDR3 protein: CASSLQGTQETQYF; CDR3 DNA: TGTGCCAGCAGCCTACAGGGGACCCAAGAGACCCAGTACTTC
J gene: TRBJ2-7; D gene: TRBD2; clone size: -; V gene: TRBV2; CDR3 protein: CASSVSLAAYEQYF; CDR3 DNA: TGTGCCAGCAGTGTTTCCCTAGCGGCCTACGAGCAGTACTTC
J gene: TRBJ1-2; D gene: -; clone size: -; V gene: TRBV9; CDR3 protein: CASSPTQRNNYGYTF; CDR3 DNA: TGTGCCAGCTCACCTACACAGAGGAATAACTATGGCTACACCTTC
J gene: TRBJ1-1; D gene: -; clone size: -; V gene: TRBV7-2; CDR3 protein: CASSLLGRSEAFF; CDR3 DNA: TGTGCCAGCAGCTTACTAGGGCGGAGTGAAGCTTTCTTT
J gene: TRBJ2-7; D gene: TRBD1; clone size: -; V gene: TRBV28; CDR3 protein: CASQGAPYEQYF; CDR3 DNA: TGTGCCAGCCAGGGGGCCCCCTACGAGCAGTACTTC
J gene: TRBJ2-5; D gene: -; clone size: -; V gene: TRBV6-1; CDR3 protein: CASSDLRGQETQYF; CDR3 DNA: TGTGCCAGCAGTGACCTGCGGGGCCAAGAGACCCAGTACTTC
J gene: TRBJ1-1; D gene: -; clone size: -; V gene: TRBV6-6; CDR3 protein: CASSYLSEAFF; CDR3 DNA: TGTGCCAGCAGTTATCTGTCTGAAGCTTTCTTT
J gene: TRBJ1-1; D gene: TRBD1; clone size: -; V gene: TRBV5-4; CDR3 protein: CASSSGGLDTEAFF; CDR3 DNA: TGTGCCAGCAGCTCAGGGGGCCTTGACACTGAAGCTTTCTTT
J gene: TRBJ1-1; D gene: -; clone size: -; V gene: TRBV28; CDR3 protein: CASSLYGEAFF; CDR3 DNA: TGTGCCAGCAGTTTATACGGTGAAGCTTTCTTT
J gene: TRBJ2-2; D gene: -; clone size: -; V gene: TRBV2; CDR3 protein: CASSEAGGPAGELFF; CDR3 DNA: TGTGCCAGCAGTGAAGCGGGGGGGCCCGCCGGGGAGCTGTTTTTT
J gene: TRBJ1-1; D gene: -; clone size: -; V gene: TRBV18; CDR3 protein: CASSPQGKNTEAFF; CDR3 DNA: TGTGCCAGCTCACCCCAGGGTAAAAACACTGAAGCTTTCTTT
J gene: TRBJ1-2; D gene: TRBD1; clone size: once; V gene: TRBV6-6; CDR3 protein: CASSYSGGTANYGYTF; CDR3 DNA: TGTGCCAGCAGTTACTCAGGTGGGACAGCTAACTATGGCTACACCTTC
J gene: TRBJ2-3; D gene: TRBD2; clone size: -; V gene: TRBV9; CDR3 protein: CASSDSGVSTDTQYF; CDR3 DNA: TGTGCCAGCAGCGATAGCGGGGTTAGCACAGATACGCAGTATTTT
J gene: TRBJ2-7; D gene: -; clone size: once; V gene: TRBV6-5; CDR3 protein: CASGGMMSSYEQYF; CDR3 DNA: TGTGCCAGCGGTGGGATGATGAGCTCCTACGAGCAGTACTTC
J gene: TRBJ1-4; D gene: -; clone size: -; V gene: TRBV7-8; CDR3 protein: CASSFQRAFNEKLFF; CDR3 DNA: TGTGCCAGCAGCTTCCAACGGGCCTTTAATGAAAAACTGTTTTTT